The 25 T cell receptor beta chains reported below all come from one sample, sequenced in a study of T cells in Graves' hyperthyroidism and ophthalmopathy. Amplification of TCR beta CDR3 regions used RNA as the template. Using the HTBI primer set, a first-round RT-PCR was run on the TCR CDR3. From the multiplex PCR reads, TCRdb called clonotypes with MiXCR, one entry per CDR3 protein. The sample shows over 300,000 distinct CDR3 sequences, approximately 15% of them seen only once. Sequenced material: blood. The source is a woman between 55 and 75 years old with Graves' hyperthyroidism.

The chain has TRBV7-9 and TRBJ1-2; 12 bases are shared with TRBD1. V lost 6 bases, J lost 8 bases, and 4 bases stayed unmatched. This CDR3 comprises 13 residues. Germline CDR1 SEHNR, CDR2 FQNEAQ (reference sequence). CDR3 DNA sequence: TGTGCCAGCAGTCGGGACAGGGGGCTGGGCTACACCTTC. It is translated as CASSRDRGLGYTF. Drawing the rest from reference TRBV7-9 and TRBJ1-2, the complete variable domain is DTGVSQNPRHKITKRGQNVTFRCDPISEHNRLYWYRQTLGQGPEFLTYFQNEAQLEKSRLLSDRFSAERPKGSFSTLEIQRTEQGDSAMYLCASSRDRGLGYTFGSGTRLTVV.

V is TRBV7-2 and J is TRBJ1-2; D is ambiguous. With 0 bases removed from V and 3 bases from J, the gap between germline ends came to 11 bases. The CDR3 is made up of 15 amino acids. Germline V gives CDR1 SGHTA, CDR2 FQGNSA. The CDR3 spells CASSLAGSGDYGYTF. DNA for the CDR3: TGTGCCAGCAGCTTAGCTGGAAGTGGCGACTATGGCTACACCTTC.

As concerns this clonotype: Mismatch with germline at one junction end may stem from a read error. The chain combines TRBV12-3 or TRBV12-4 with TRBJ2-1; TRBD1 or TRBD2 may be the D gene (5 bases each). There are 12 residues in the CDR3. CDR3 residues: CASSFLRDGPIF. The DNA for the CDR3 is TGTGCCAGCAGTTTCCTCCGGGACGGACCTATCTTC.

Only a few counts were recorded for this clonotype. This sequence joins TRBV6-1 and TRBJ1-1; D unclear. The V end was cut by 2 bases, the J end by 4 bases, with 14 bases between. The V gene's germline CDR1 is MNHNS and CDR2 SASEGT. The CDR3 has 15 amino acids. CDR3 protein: CASSEISTYPTEAFF. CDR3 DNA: TGTGCCAGCAGTGAAATCAGTACGTATCCCACTGAAGCTTTCTTT.

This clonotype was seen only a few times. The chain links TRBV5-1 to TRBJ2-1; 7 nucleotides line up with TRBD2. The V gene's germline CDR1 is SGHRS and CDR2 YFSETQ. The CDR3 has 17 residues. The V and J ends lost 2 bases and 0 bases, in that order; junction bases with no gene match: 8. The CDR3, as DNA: TGCGCCAGCAGCTTCCCATCTAGCGGAAGCTCCTACAATGAGCAGTTCTTC. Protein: CASSFPSSGSSYNEQFF.

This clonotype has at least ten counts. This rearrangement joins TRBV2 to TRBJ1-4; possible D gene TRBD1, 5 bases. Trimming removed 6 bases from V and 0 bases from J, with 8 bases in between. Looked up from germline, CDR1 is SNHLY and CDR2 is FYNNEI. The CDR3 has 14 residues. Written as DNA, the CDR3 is TGTGCCAGCAGACGACAGTCAACTAATGAAAAACTGTTTTTT. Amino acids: CASRRQSTNEKLFF.

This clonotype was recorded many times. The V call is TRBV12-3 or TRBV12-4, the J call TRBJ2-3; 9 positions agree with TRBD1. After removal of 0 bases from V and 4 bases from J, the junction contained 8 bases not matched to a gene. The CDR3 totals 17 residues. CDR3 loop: CASSLAGPGQGPDTQYF. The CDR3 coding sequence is TGTGCCAGCAGTTTAGCGGGCCCGGGACAGGGCCCAGATACGCAGTATTTT.

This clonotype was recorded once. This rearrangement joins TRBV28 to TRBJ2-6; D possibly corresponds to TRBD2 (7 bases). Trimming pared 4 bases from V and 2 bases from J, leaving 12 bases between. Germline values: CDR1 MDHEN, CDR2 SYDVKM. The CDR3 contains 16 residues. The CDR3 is CASSSQGGAGANVLTF. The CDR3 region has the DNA TGTGCCAGCAGTTCTCAAGGGGGGGCTGGGGCCAACGTCCTGACTTTC.

This CDR3 is CASSVSPSGENYNEQFF. The CDR3 region has the DNA TGTGCCAGCAGCGTTAGTCCTAGCGGAGAAAACTACAATGAGCAGTTCTTC. The rearrangement uses TRBV9 and TRBJ2-1; the match to TRBD2 covers 7 bases. Germline CDR1 reads SGDLS; CDR2 reads YYNGEE. The V segment lost 2 bases and the J segment 3 bases; nucleotides outside the gene matches: 11. CDR3 length: 17 amino acids.

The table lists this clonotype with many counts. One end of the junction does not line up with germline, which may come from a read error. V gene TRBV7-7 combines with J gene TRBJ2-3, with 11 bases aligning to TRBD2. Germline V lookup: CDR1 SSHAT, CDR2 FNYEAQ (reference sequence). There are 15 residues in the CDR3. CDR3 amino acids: CASSLGGTSGDTQYF. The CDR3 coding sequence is TGTGCTAGCAGCTTAGGAGGGACTAGCGGTGATACGCAGTATTTT.

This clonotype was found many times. CDR3 sequence: CASSGRTGGGYEQYF. The CDR3 nucleotides are TGTGCCAGCAGTGGTCGGACAGGGGGCGGGTACGAGCAGTACTTC. The chain links TRBV12-3 or TRBV12-4 to TRBJ2-7; 11 positions agree with TRBD1. J was trimmed by 4 bases and V by 5 bases; bases with no gene match: 7. CDR3 size: 15 residues.

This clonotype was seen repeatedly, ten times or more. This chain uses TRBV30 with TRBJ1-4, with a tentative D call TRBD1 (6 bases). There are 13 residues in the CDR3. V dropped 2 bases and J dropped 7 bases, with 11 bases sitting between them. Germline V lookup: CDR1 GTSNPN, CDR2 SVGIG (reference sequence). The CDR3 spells CAWSRQDGEKLFF. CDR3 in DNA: TGTGCCTGGAGTAGACAGGACGGTGAAAAACTGTTTTTT.

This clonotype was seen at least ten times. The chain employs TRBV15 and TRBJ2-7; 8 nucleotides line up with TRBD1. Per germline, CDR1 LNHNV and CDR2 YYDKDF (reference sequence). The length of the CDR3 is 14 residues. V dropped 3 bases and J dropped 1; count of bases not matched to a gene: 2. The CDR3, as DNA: TGTGCCACCAGCAGCAGGACAGGGTCCTACGAGCAGTACTTC. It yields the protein CATSSRTGSYEQYF. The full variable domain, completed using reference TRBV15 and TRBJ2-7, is DAMVIQNPRYQVTQFGKPVTLSCSQTLNHNVMYWYQQKSSQAPKLLFHYYDKDFNNEADTPDNFQSRRPNTSFCFLDIRSPGLGDTAMYLCATSSRTGSYEQYFGPGTRLTVT.

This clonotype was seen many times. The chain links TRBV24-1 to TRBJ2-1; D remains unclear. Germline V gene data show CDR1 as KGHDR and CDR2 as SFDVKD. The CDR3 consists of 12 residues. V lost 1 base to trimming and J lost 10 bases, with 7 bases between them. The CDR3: CATSDFGQEQFF. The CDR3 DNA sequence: TGTGCCACCAGTGATTTTGGGCAAGAGCAGTTCTTC.

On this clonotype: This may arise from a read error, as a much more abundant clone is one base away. The CDR3 loop reads CAIETSGRVNEQYF. CDR3 bases: TGTGCCATCGAGACTAGCGGGAGAGTCAATGAGCAGTACTTC. The J gene is TRBJ2-1, the V gene TRBV28; 12 bases agree with TRBD2. The better agreement between TRBJ2-7 and the DNA end casts doubt on the J call. The CDR3 runs to 14 residues. The germline CDR1 and CDR2 sequences are MDHEN and SYDVKM.

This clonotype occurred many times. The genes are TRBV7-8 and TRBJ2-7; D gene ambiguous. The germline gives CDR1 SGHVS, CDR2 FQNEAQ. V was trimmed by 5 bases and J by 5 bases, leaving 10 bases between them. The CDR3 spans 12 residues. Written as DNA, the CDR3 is TGTGCCAGCAGCCCCAGTTTCCACGAGCAGTACTTC. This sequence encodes CASSPSFHEQYF.

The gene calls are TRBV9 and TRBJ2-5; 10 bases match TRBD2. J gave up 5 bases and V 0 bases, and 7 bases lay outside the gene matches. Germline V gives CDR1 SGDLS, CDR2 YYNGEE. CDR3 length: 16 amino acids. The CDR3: CASSVEPSGSGETQYF. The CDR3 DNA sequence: TGTGCCAGCAGCGTAGAACCTAGCGGGAGTGGCGAGACCCAGTACTTC.

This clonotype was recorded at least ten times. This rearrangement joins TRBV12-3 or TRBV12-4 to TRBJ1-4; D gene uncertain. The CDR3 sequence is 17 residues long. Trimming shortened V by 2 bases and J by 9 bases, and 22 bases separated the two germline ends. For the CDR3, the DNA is TGTGCCAGCAGTTTAAGCGTTTGGGGAGCTAGGGAAAAAAAACTGTTTTTT. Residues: CASSLSVWGAREKKLFF.

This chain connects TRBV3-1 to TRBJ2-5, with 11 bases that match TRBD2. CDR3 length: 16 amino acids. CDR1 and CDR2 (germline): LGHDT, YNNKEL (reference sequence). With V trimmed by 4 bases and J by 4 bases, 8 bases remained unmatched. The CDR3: CASSLLAGGGGETQYF. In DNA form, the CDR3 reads TGTGCCAGCAGCCTTCTAGCGGGAGGTGGAGGAGAGACCCAGTACTTC.

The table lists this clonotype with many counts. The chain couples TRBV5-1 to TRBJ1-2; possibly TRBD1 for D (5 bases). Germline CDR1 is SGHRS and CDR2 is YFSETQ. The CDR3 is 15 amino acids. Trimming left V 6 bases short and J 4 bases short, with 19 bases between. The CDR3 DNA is TGCGCCAGCACCTCCGGGACGACGTCTGCCTATGGCTACACCTTC. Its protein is CASTSGTTSAYGYTF.

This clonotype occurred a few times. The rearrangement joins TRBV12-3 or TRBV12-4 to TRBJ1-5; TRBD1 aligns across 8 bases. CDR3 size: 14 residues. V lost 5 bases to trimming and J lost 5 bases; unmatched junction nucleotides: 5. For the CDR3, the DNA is TGTGCCAGCAGTGAGGACAGGGCATATCAGCCCCAGCATTTT. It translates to CASSEDRAYQPQHF.

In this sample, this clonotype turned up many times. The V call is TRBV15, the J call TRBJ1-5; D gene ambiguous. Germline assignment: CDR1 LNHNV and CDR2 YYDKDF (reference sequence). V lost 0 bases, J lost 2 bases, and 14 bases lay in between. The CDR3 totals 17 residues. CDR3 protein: CATSRDRGGYGNQPQHF. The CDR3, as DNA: TGTGCCACCAGCAGAGATCGGGGAGGGTATGGCAATCAGCCCCAGCATTTT.

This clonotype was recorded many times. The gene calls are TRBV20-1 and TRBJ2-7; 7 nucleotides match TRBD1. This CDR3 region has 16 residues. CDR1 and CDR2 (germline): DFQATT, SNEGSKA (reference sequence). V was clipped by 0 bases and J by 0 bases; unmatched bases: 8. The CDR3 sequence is CSARDWAQGSSYEQYF. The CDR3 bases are TGCAGTGCTAGAGATTGGGCACAGGGGAGCTCCTACGAGCAGTACTTC.

The CDR3 DNA reads as TGTGCCATCGGTTTCGGTTCCCATGGGGAACGTCCAGATACGCAGTATTTT. Encoded protein: CAIGFGSHGERPDTQYF. The chain couples TRBV10-3 to TRBJ2-3; D gene uncertain. V was clipped by 8 bases and J by 4 bases, with 25 bases between them. The CDR3 has 17 amino acids. Germline assignment: CDR1 ENHRY and CDR2 SYGVKD.

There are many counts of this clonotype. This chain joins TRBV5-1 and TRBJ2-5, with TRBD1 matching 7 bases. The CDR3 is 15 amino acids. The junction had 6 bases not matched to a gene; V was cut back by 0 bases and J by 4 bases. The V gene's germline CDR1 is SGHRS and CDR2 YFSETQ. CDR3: CASSLGRGSRETQYF. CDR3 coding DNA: TGCGCCAGCAGCTTGGGCAGGGGGTCCCGAGAGACCCAGTACTTC.